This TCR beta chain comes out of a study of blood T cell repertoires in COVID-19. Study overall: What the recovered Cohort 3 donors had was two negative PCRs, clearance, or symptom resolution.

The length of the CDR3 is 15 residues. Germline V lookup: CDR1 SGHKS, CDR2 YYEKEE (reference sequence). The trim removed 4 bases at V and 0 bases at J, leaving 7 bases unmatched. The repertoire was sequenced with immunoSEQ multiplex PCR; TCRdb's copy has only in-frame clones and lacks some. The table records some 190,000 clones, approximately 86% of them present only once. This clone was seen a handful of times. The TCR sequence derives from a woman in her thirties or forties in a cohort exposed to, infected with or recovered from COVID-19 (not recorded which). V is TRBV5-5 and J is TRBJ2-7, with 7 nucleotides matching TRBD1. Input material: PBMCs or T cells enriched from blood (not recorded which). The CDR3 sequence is CASSLWDRDSYEQYF. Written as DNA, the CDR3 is TGTGCCAGCAGCCTATGGGACAGAGACTCCTACGAGCAGTACTTC.